Listed below are T cell receptor beta chains from one sample, sequenced in a study of CD8 T cells in ankylosing spondylitis. TCRdb re-called the 5' RACE reads through MiXCR, storing one row per CDR3 protein. The data show about 210,000 distinct CDR3 sequences, 5.5% to 7.5% seen once. The source material was blood, either unsorted or a sorted T cell fraction (not recorded which). The receptors shown here come from a male donor with ankylosing spondylitis. CDR3s include the opening cysteine and the closing phenylalanine or tryptophan. Fields, in order: clone size, V gene, D gene, CDR3 length, J gene, CDR3 DNA, CDR3 protein. The D gene is left open where the match is weak. Part of the rows lack a size; the others show once, few, many or a class for expanded clones.

many	TRBV9	-	13	TRBJ1-1	TGTGCCAGCAGCCTTAAGGGAAAAACTGAAGCTTTCTTT	CASSLKGKTEAFF
many	TRBV27	-	13	TRBJ2-7	TGTGCCAGCAGTTTGCGTCTTCCCTACGAGCAGTACTTC	CASSLRLPYEQYF
-	TRBV7-3	-	16	TRBJ2-3	TGTGCCAGCAGCTTAATTATTAGCGGAAGCACAGATACGCAGTATTTT	CASSLIISGSTDTQYF
many	TRBV6-1	-	15	TRBJ1-1	TGTGCCAGCAGACGAGGGGCTCCCTACTCTACTGAAGCTTTCTTT	CASRRGAPYSTEAFF
few	TRBV7-2	TRBD2	14	TRBJ2-1	TGTGCCAGCAGCTTCGGCGGGAGACTGAATGAGCAGTTCTTC	CASSFGGRLNEQFF
many	TRBV5-1	-	14	TRBJ1-6	TGCGCCAGCAGCTCCCAGGGACCTAATCCACCCCTCCACTTT	CASSSQGPNPPLHF
many	TRBV7-9	TRBD2	15	TRBJ2-7	TGTGCCAGCAGCGGGACTAGCGGGATCTCCTACGAGCAGTACTTC	CASSGTSGISYEQYF
many	TRBV6-2/TRBV6-3	-	13	TRBJ1-2	TGTGCCAGCAGTTACTCGACAAGCTATGGCTACACCTTC	CASSYSTSYGYTF
many	TRBV28	TRBD1	13	TRBJ1-2	TGTGCCAGCAAGTGGACAGGGGATTATGGCTACACCTTC	CASKWTGDYGYTF
many	TRBV7-6	-	19	TRBJ1-1	TGTGCCAGCAGCTTAGCGCTAGAGGCAGGCTTTGGATCGAACACTGAAGCTTTCTTT	CASSLALEAGFGSNTEAFF
many	TRBV12-3/TRBV12-4	-	15	TRBJ2-7	TGTGCCAGCAGTTCCGGACTTTACGGCTCCTACGAGCAGTACTTC	CASSSGLYGSYEQYF
many	TRBV29-1	-	10	TRBJ1-1	TGCAGCGCGGGGAACACTGAAGCTTTCTTT	CSAGNTEAFF
many	TRBV20-1	-	13	TRBJ2-7	TGCAGTGCCCCGAAGACAGACTCCTACGAGCAGTACTTC	CSAPKTDSYEQYF
many	TRBV30	-	14	TRBJ2-1	TGTGCCTGGAGTGTTACTAGATCCGACAATGAGCAGTTCTTC	CAWSVTRSDNEQFF
-	TRBV27	TRBD2	13	TRBJ2-2	TGTGCCAGCAGTCCGTGGACTAGACGGGAGCTGTTTTTT	CASSPWTRRELFF
medium-sized	TRBV2	TRBD1	14	TRBJ2-7	TGTGCCAGGGGAGGACAGGGTAGACCCTACGAGCAGTACTTC	CARGGQGRPYEQYF
many	TRBV7-6	TRBD1	17	TRBJ2-1	TGTGCCAGCAGCTTAGCGCTCGCAGGGGGCTTCTACAATGAGCAGTTCTTC	CASSLALAGGFYNEQFF
few	TRBV11-2	TRBD2	17	TRBJ2-2	TGTGCCAGCAGCCTTCCGGGACTAGCGGGAGCTACCGGGGAGCTGTTTTTT	CASSLPGLAGATGELFF
few	TRBV20-1	TRBD1	14	TRBJ2-1	TGCAGTACAAACGGACAGGGCTCCTACAATGAGCAGTTCTTC	CSTNGQGSYNEQFF
many	TRBV14	-	12	TRBJ2-1	TGTGCCAGCAGCCCTTCCTACAATGAGCAGTTCTTC	CASSPSYNEQFF
-	TRBV6-5	-	17	TRBJ2-3	TGTGCCAGCAGTTACTCCTACGGCAGCGGTAGCACAGATACGCAGTATTTT	CASSYSYGSGSTDTQYF
-	TRBV7-9	-	13	TRBJ2-7	TGTGCCAGCAGCCCAGGGGGGGTCGACGAGCAGTACTTC	CASSPGGVDEQYF
many	TRBV27	-	15	TRBJ2-7	TGTGCCAGCAGTCCCTGGTTACAGGGTACCTACGAGCAGTACTTC	CASSPWLQGTYEQYF
many	TRBV3-1	-	12	TRBJ2-5	TGTGCCAGCAGCCAAATCAGGGAGACCCAGTACTTC	CASSQIRETQYF
many	TRBV27	-	14	TRBJ2-1	TGTGCCAGCAGTTTCCCGGAGAATCCCAATGAGCAGTTCTTC	CASSFPENPNEQFF
-	TRBV13	TRBD2	14	TRBJ2-7	TGTGCCAGCAGCCAGGGACTAGTGAGGTACGAGCAGTACTTC	CASSQGLVRYEQYF
many	TRBV5-8	-	17	TRBJ1-5	TGTGCCAGCAGCTTGCCCGGGACTTTTGAACACAATCAGCCCCAGCATTTT	CASSLPGTFEHNQPQHF
many	TRBV7-9	-	17	TRBJ2-1	TGTGCCAGCAGCTCAACCCCGACTTTAAGCTCCTACAATGAGCAGTTCTTC	CASSSTPTLSSYNEQFF
few	TRBV4-2	-	13	TRBJ1-1	TGTGCCAGCAGCCAAGTACTGAGATATGAAGCTTTCTTT	CASSQVLRYEAFF
many	TRBV9	TRBD1	14	TRBJ2-7	TGTGCCAGCAGCGGGGGGACAGGATTACACGAGCAGTACTTC	CASSGGTGLHEQYF
-	TRBV7-8	-	14	TRBJ2-7	TGTGCCAGCAGCGTCACCGGGACATCGTACGAGCAGTACTTC	CASSVTGTSYEQYF
many	TRBV29-1	-	16	TRBJ2-1	TGCAGCGTCGGGGGGGGGACAGGCCATCGCTACAATGAGCAGTTCTTC	CSVGGGTGHRYNEQFF
many	TRBV9	TRBD1	16	TRBJ1-3	TGTGCCAGCAGCCGCAAAGACAGGGGACCTGGAAACACCATATATTTT	CASSRKDRGPGNTIYF
-	TRBV27	-	13	TRBJ2-2	TGTGCCAGCAGTTTCTTAAGTCCCGGGGAGCTGTTTTTT	CASSFLSPGELFF
many	TRBV28	-	15	TRBJ1-1	TGTGCCAGCAGTTTATTTCGGGGAGGAAACACTGAAGCTTTCTTT	CASSLFRGGNTEAFF
-	TRBV30	-	13	TRBJ2-2	TGTGCCTGGAGTGTAGCCTTGGGCGGGGAGCTGTTTTTT	CAWSVALGGELFF
few	TRBV10-3	-	16	TRBJ2-7	TGTGCCATCAGGACTCTACAGGGCAAAGCCCCTTACGAGCAGTACTTC	CAIRTLQGKAPYEQYF
many	TRBV6-2/TRBV6-3	TRBD1	15	TRBJ2-7	TGTGCCAGCAGTTACGCGTGGACAGGGGCCTACGAGCAGTACTTC	CASSYAWTGAYEQYF
few	TRBV9	TRBD1	18	TRBJ1-2	TGTGCCAGCAGCGGCTGGGGACAGGGGGCCACAGCTAACTATGGCTACACCTTC	CASSGWGQGATANYGYTF
few	TRBV4-1	-	15	TRBJ2-7	TGCGCCAGCAGCCAAGAGCGGGGAGGTCTCTACGAGCAGTACTTC	CASSQERGGLYEQYF
many	TRBV12-3/TRBV12-4	-	13	TRBJ1-2	TGTGCCAGCACCTGGGGGGGAGTCTATGGCTACACCTTC	CASTWGGVYGYTF
many	TRBV28	-	14	TRBJ1-2	TGTGCCAGCAGGACACGTCAAAGAATTGATGGCTACACCTTC	CASRTRQRIDGYTF
-	TRBV7-9	-	13	TRBJ2-7	TGTGCCAGCAGCCCGGGACTCAACTACGAGCAGTACTTC	CASSPGLNYEQYF
-	TRBV9	-	13	TRBJ2-7	TGTGCCAGTGGAGGGACCCCTGGACACGAGCAGTACTTC	CASGGTPGHEQYF
many	TRBV11-2	-	13	TRBJ1-1	TGTGCCAGCAGCTTCGGGTTGAACACTGAAGCTTTCTTT	CASSFGLNTEAFF
many	TRBV5-6	TRBD1	15	TRBJ2-7	TGTGCCAGCAGCTTGCTAAGCAGGGGGCTCTACGAGCAGTACTTC	CASSLLSRGLYEQYF
many	TRBV7-8	-	16	TRBJ2-2	TGTGCCAGCAGCTTAGGGGTAACTTCAAGGACCGGGGAGCTGTTTTTT	CASSLGVTSRTGELFF
few	TRBV4-1	-	15	TRBJ1-1	TGCGCCAGCAGCCAAGACAGGCGGATGAACACTGAAGCTTTCTTT	CASSQDRRMNTEAFF